This T cell receptor beta chain was recorded in a study of blood T cell repertoires in COVID-19. Study context: Acute and convalescent COVID-19 samples came from the United States, Italy and Spain. T cells, B-cell-depleted T cells, or PBMCs provided the cDNA or gDNA that served as material.

Under the authors' procedure: Reference gene primer amplification gave nucleated cell count estimates. Clones were sequenced by immunoSEQ multiplex PCR, and TCRdb holds only the in-frame ones, with some missing. From that table come the V and J calls and clone size; the DNA was used to work out D and trimming. The top ten hold 3.9% of the sample, which has 120,000 or so clones, 85% seen once. V lost 4 bases and J lost 6, with 7 bases in between. The germline gives CDR1 MDHEN, CDR2 SYDVKM. The CDR3 totals 12 residues. Input material: peripheral blood. The chain is built from TRBV28 and TRBJ2-1; D gene uncertain. This TCR came from a man aged 60 to 69 with acute or convalescent COVID-19. CDR3 coding DNA: TGTGCCAGCAGTTCGCCGGGCAATGAGCAGTTCTTC. This gives the protein CASSSPGNEQFF.